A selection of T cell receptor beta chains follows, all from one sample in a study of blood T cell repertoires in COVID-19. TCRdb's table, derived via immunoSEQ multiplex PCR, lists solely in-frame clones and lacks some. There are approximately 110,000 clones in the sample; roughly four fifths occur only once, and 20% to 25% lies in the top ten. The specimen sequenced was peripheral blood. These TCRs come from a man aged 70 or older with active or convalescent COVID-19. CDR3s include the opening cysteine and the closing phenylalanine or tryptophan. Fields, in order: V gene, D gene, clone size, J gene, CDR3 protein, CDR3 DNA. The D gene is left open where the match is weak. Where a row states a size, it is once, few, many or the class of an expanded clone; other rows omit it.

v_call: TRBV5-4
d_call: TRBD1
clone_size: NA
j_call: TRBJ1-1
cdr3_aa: CASSSGQIMNTEAFF
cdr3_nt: TGTGCCAGCAGCTCGGGACAGATCATGAACACTGAAGCTTTCTTT

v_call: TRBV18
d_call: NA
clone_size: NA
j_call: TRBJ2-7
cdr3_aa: CASSQWSSSYEQYF
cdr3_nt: TGTGCCAGCTCACAATGGTCCAGCTCCTACGAGCAGTACTTC

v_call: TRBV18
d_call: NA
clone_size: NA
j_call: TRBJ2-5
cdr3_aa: CASSPPSLARETQYF
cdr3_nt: TGTGCCAGCTCACCACCCTCTCTAGCACGAGAGACCCAGTACTTC

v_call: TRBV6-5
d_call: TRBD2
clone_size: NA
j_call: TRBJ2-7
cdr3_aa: CASRSLAGGIYEQYF
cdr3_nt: TGTGCCAGCAGATCCCTAGCGGGAGGGATCTACGAGCAGTACTTC

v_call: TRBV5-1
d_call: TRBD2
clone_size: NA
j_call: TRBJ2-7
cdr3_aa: CASSSTSGRQYEQYF
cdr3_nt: TGCGCCAGCAGCTCGACTAGCGGGAGACAGTACGAGCAGTACTTC

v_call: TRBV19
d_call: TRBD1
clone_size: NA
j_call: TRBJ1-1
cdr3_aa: CASTYLRGQAFF
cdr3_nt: TGTGCCAGTACCTACCTCAGGGGGCAAGCTTTCTTT

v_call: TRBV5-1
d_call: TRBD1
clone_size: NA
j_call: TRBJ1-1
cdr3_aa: CASNLQGDNTEAFF
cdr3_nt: TGCGCCAGCAACTTACAGGGGGACAACACTGAAGCTTTCTTT

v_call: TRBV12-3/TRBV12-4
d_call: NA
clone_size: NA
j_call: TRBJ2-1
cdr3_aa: CASGSYNEQFF
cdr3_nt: TGTGCCAGCGGTAGCTACAATGAGCAGTTCTTC

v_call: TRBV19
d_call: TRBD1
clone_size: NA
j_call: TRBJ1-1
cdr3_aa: CASSPAGGTEAFF
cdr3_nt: TGTGCCAGTAGTCCCGCAGGGGGGACTGAAGCTTTCTTT

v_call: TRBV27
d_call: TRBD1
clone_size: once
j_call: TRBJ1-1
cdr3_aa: CASSFGIRQGSGTEAFF
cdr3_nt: TGTGCCAGCAGTTTTGGCATTAGACAGGGTTCGGGCACTGAAGCTTTCTTT

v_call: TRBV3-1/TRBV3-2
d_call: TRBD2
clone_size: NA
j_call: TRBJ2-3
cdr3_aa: CASSQDRDAGGADTQYF
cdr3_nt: TGTGCCAGCAGCCAAGATCGGGATGCGGGGGGCGCAGATACGCAGTATTTT

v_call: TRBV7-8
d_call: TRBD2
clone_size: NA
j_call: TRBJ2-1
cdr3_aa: CASSLSGTSGSNEQFF
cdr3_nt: TGTGCCAGCAGCTTGTCCGGGACTAGCGGAAGCAATGAGCAGTTCTTC

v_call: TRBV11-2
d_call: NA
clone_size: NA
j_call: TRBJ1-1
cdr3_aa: CASSLAKGPKTFF
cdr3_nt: TGTGCCAGCAGCTTAGCAAAGGGGCCGAAGACTTTCTTT

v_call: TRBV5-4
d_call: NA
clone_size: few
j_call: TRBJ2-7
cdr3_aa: CASSLASSYEQYF
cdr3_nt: TGTGCCAGCAGCTTGGCCAGTTCCTACGAGCAGTACTTC

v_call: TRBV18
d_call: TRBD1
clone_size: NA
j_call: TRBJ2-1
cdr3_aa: CASSPMRQGIGNEQFF
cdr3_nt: TGTGCCAGCTCACCAATGAGACAGGGAATTGGTAATGAGCAGTTCTTC

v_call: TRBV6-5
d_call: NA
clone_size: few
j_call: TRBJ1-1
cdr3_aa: CASSSLTVNTEAFF
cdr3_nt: TGTGCCAGCAGTTCCCTGACAGTGAACACTGAAGCTTTCTTT

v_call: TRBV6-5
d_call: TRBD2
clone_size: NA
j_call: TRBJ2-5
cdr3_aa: CASSTRAGGSETQYF
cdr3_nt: TGTGCCAGCAGTACCCGGGCGGGGGGGTCGGAGACCCAGTACTTC

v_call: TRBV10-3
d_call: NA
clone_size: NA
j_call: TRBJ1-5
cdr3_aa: CAISESTREQPQHF
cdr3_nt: TGTGCCATCAGTGAGTCGACGAGGGAGCAGCCCCAGCATTTT

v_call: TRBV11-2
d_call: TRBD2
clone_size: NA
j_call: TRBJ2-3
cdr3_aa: CASSLYRLAGGRGTDTQYF
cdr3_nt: TGTGCCAGCAGCTTATATAGACTAGCGGGAGGTCGGGGCACAGATACGCAGTATTTT

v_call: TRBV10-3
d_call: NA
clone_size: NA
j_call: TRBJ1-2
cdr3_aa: CAISESARGSGYTF
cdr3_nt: TGTGCCATCAGTGAGTCGGCTCGAGGGTCTGGCTACACCTTC

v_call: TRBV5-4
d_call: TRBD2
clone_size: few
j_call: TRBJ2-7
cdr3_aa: CASSNAGGFYEQYF
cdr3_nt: TGTGCCAGCTCCAATGCGGGGGGGTTCTACGAGCAGTACTTC

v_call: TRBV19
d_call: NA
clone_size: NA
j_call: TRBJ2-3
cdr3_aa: CASSRQQGDTQYF
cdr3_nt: TGTGCCAGTAGTCGACAACAGGGAGATACGCAGTATTTT

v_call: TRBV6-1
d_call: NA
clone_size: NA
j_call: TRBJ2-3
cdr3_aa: CASSDWLGGTDTQYF
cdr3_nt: TGTGCCAGCAGTGATTGGCTAGGGGGCACAGATACGCAGTATTTT

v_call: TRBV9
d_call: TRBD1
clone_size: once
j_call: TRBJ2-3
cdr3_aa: CASSAGQATDTQYF
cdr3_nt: TGTGCCAGCAGCGCGGGACAGGCCACAGATACGCAGTATTTT

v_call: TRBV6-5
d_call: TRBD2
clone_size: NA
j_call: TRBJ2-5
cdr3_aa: CASASGGTQETQYF
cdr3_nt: TGTGCCAGCGCGAGCGGGGGGACTCAAGAGACCCAGTACTTC

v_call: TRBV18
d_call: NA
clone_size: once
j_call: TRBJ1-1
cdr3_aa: CASSPDRMNTEAFF
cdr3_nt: TGTGCCAGCTCACCCGACAGAATGAACACTGAAGCTTTCTTT

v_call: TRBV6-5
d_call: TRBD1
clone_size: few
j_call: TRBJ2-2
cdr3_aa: CASILRGPGELFF
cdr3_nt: TGTGCCAGCATCCTCAGGGGGCCCGGGGAGCTGTTTTTT

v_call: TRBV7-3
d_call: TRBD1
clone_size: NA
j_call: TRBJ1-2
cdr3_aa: CASSFTGGPYGYTF
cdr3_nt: TGTGCCAGCAGCTTCACAGGGGGACCCTATGGCTACACCTTC

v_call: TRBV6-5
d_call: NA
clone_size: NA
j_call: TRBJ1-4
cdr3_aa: CASSYTSGEKLFF
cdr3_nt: TGTGCCAGCAGTTATACTTCAGGGGAAAAACTGTTTTTT

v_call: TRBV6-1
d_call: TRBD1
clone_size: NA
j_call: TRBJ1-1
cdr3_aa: CASTRGGQVGTEAFF
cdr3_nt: TGTGCCAGCACCCGAGGGGGCCAAGTGGGGACTGAAGCTTTCTTT

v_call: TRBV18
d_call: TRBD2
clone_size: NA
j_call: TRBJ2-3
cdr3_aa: CASSGTGGSTDTQYF
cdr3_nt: TGTGCCAGCTCCGGAACGGGGGGGAGCACAGATACGCAGTATTTT

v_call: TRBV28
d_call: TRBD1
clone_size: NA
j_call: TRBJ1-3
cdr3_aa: CASSSGTAVRSGNTIYF
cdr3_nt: TGTGCCAGCAGTTCCGGGACAGCCGTCCGCTCTGGAAACACCATATATTTT

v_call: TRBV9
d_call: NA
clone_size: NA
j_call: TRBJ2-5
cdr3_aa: CASSPNPLAEETQYF
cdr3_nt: TGTGCCAGCAGTCCGAACCCCCTGGCGGAAGAGACCCAGTACTTC

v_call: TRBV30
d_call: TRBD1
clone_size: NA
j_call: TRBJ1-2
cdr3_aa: CAWSRTGTAYGYTF
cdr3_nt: TGTGCCTGGAGTAGGACCGGGACAGCATATGGCTACACCTTC

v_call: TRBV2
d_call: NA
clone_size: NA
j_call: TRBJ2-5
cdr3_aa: CASRGRLQETQYF
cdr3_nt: TGTGCCAGCAGAGGGAGGCTCCAAGAGACCCAGTACTTC

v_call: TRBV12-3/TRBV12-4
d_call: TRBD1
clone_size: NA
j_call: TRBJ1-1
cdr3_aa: CASSPTGEAFF
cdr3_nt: TGTGCCAGCAGCCCGACAGGGGAAGCTTTCTTT

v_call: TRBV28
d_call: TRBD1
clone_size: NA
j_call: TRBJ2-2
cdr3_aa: CASSQSGTDFGGELFF
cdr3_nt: TGTGCCAGCAGCCAATCCGGGACAGACTTCGGCGGGGAGCTGTTTTTT

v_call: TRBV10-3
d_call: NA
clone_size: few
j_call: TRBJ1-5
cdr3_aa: CATETDYSNQPQHF
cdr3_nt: TGTGCCACCGAGACGGACTATAGCAATCAGCCCCAGCATTTT

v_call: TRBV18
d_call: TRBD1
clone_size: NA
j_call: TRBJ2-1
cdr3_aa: CASSHDRGISYNEQFF
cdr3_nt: TGTGCCAGCTCACACGACAGGGGGATCTCCTACAATGAGCAGTTCTTC

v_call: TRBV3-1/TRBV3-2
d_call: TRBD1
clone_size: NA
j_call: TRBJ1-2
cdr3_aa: CASSHSGTGGYGYTF
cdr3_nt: TGTGCCAGCAGCCATTCCGGGACAGGGGGCTATGGCTACACCTTC

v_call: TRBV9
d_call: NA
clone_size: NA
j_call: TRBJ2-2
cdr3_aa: CASSGGLLTGELFF
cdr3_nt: TGTGCCAGCAGCGGCGGCCTTTTAACCGGGGAGCTGTTTTTT